In its sample, the clone carrying this TCR beta chain is medium-sized. No antigen is known for it. Time point here: sample taken at primary tumor resection. The cohort: some 73 early-stage, untreated non-small cell lung cancer patients. Unsorted samples of tumor, nontumor lung or frozen PBMC had their whole RNA sequenced. V was clipped by 4 bases and J by 0 bases, with 18 bases between them. Germline loops: CDR1 SEHNR, CDR2 FQNEAQ (reference sequence). The CDR3 covers 17 residues. These data originate in a study of spatial heterogeneity in lung cancer. Study-wide points: Expanded intratumoral alpha and beta TCR counts tracked tumor mutation counts. Counts for ubiquitous and regional expanded TCRs went along with ubiquitous and regional nonsynonymous mutations, respectively.

TCRdb itself ran the 5' RACE reads through MiXCR, one entry per CDR3 protein. The sample shows about 13,000 distinct CDR3 sequences, 5.1% of them seen only once. The chain joins TRBV7-9 to TRBJ1-1; possibly TRBD1 for D (6 bases). This receptor was taken from a male donor with early-stage non-small cell lung cancer. Sample: lung tumor tissue, taken at surgery. CDR3 nucleotide sequence: TGTGCCAGCAGCTCCGGACAGACAAGCGTTGTGAACACTGAAGCTTTCTTT. It translates to CASSSGQTSVVNTEAFF.